Shown below are 32 T cell receptor beta chains from a single sample sequenced in a study of shared clonotypes between healthy human individuals. CD45RO-negative cells were positively selected for CCR7, leaving out terminally differentiated effector memory CD45RA+ cells. Using immunoSEQ multiplex PCR, the repertoire was profiled, and TCRdb retains in-frame clones only, with some absent. The table includes approximately 740,000 clones, around 92% detected once. Sequenced: naive CD8+ T cells sorted from blood. Source of these receptors: a man aged 30 to 39 in good health.

The chain joins TRBV27 to TRBJ2-7; no clear D gene. Germline lookup yields CDR1 MNHEY and CDR2 SMNVEV (reference sequence). The ends were cut back, 7 bases at V and 4 bases at J, with 8 bases in the middle. CDR3 length: 11 residues. The CDR3 coding sequence is TGTGCCAGCAAACGCCGATACGAGCAGTACTTC. It codes for CASKRRYEQYF.

This chain joins TRBV9 and TRBJ2-7, with D possibly TRBD1 on 6 matching bases. CDR1 and CDR2 (germline): SGDLS, YYNGEE. The germline V and J ends were trimmed by 3 bases and 3 bases, with 13 bases remaining between them. This CDR3 comprises 14 residues. The CDR3 coding sequence is TGTGCCAGCAGCGAAGAGGGGGACGGCTACGAGCAGTACTTC. Protein: CASSEEGDGYEQYF.

This sequence joins TRBV9 and TRBJ2-7; 11 bases match TRBD2. CDR1 is SGDLS and CDR2 is YYNGEE in the germline V gene. The CDR3 totals 16 residues. The V segment lost 2 bases and the J segment 3 bases; nucleotides outside the gene matches: 7. The CDR3 here is CASSVTSGSGYYEQYF. The CDR3 coding sequence is TGTGCCAGCAGCGTTACTAGCGGGAGCGGGTACTACGAGCAGTACTTC.

This rearrangement joins TRBV27 to TRBJ2-7, with TRBD1 as a possible D gene (6 bases). V lost 0 bases and J lost 3, with 12 bases in between. CDR1 MNHEY and CDR2 SMNVEV come from the germline V gene (reference sequence). This CDR3 comprises 15 residues. CDR3 in DNA: TGTGCCAGCAGTTTATCTTGGGGGCGCGTCTACGAGCAGTACTTC. Translation gives CASSLSWGRVYEQYF.

V and J are TRBV7-6 and TRBJ2-3, with D unresolved. V was cut by 5 bases and J by 4 bases, with 13 bases left in between. This CDR3 comprises 14 residues. Germline CDR1 is SGHVS and CDR2 is FNYEAQ. The CDR3 region has the DNA TGTGCCAGCAGCGGGGTTTCTACGGCAGATACGCAGTATTTT. Its protein product is CASSGVSTADTQYF.

This clone is a singleton in its sample. This chain links TRBV4-3 with TRBJ2-1; D is unresolved. The CDR3 sequence is 15 residues long. The germline gives CDR1 LGHNA, CDR2 YSLEER. Trimming removed 0 bases from V and 5 bases from J, with 11 bases in between. The CDR3 loop is CASSQDIPSHNEQFF. In nucleotides, the CDR3 is TGCGCCAGCAGCCAAGATATACCCAGCCACAATGAGCAGTTCTTC.

This clone was seen more than once but under ten times. The chain joins TRBV7-9 to TRBJ1-2; D is uncertain. Germline values: CDR1 SEHNR, CDR2 FQNEAQ (reference sequence). This CDR3 spans 13 amino acids. V dropped 2 bases and J dropped 0 bases, with 4 bases sitting between them. The CDR3 loop is CASSLKTNYGYTF. The DNA of the CDR3 is TGTGCCAGCAGCTTAAAAACTAACTATGGCTACACCTTC.

Written as DNA, the CDR3 is TGTGCCAGCAGAGACCGGGACAGGCAGACCGGGGAGCTGTTTTTT. Its protein product is CASRDRDRQTGELFF. The genes are TRBV7-6 and TRBJ2-2; TRBD1 aligns across 8 bases. Germline CDR1 and CDR2: SGHVS and FNYEAQ. The CDR3 is 15 amino acids. V shed 6 bases and J 5 bases; nucleotides not matched to a gene: 8.

The rearrangement links TRBV5-1 to TRBJ2-5; TRBD1 might be the D (6 bases). CDR1 and CDR2 from the germline V gene are SGHRS and YFSETQ. V was trimmed by 8 bases and J by 5 bases, leaving 19 bases between them. This CDR3 spans 14 amino acids. As DNA, the CDR3 is TGCGCCAGTCGGCCGGACAGTTTGGGGGAGACCCAGTACTTC. It encodes CASRPDSLGETQYF. The variable domain in full, completed from reference TRBV5-1 and TRBJ2-5, reads KAGVTQTPRYLIKTRGQQVTLSCSPISGHRSVSWYQQTPGQGLQFLFEYFSETQRNKGNFPGRFSGRQFSNSRSEMNVSTLELGDSALYLCASRPDSLGETQYFGPGTRLLVL.

This chain links TRBV5-1 with TRBJ2-6, with TRBD1 as a possible D gene (5 bases). In germline, CDR1 is SGHRS, CDR2 YFSETQ. This CDR3 spans 17 amino acids. Trimming removed 6 bases from V and 0 bases from J, with 16 bases in between. The CDR3: CASTWTRMSSGANVLTF. The CDR3 bases are TGCGCCAGCACTTGGACAAGGATGAGCTCTGGGGCCAACGTCCTGACTTTC.

In its sample, this clone was seen once. The genes are TRBV18 and TRBJ2-1, with 8 bases aligning to TRBD2. The length of the CDR3 is 16 residues. Trimming removed 2 bases from V and 2 bases from J; junction bases left unmatched: 5. Germline lookup yields CDR1 KGHSH and CDR2 LQKENI. The CDR3 loop reads CASSPRSGSTYNEQFF. In DNA, the CDR3 is TGTGCCAGCTCACCAAGGAGCGGGAGCACCTACAATGAGCAGTTCTTC.

V gene TRBV28 combines with J gene TRBJ1-2, with a tentative D call TRBD1 (6 bases). Germline V gene lookup returns CDR1 MDHEN and CDR2 SYDVKM. Trimming removed 2 bases at V and 6 bases at J, with 16 bases between. The CDR3 is 15 amino acids. This CDR3 reads CASSLVTGYGDGYTF. The CDR3 DNA reads TGTGCCAGCAGTTTAGTTACAGGGTATGGTGATGGCTACACCTTC.

The rearrangement uses TRBV6-4 and TRBJ2-7; D not resolved. From germline, CDR1 is MRHNA and CDR2 SNTAGT. Trimming removed 4 bases at V and 4 bases at J, with 11 bases between. The CDR3 has 13 amino acids. The CDR3 nucleotides read TGTGCCAGCAGTGGTATAGAAAGGTACGAGCAGTACTTC. Protein sequence: CASSGIERYEQYF.

The CDR3 bases are TGTGCCAGCAGCTTAGGGAGGGACCTATGCGAGCAGTACTTC. Its protein product is CASSLGRDLCEQYF. The gene calls are TRBV7-9 and TRBJ2-7; the D gene is possibly TRBD2 (6 bases). V shed 1 base and J shed 6 bases, with 13 bases lying between them. This CDR3 has 14 amino acids. CDR1 is SEHNR and CDR2 is FQNEAQ in the germline V gene (reference sequence). Filled out from reference TRBV7-9 and TRBJ2-7, the complete variable domain reads DTGVSQNPRHKITKRGQNVTFRCDPISEHNRLYWYRQTLGQGPEFLTYFQNEAQLEKSRLLSDRFSAERPKGSFSTLEIQRTEQGDSAMYLCASSLGRDLCEQYFGPGTRLTVT.

The chain joins TRBV5-5 to TRBJ2-1, with TRBD2 matching 11 bases. The germline gives CDR1 SGHKS, CDR2 YYEKEE (reference sequence). The CDR3 length is 15 residues. V dropped 5 bases and J dropped 8; count of bases not matched to a gene: 9. The CDR3 loop reads CASSYSGRVIDEQFF. CDR3 DNA: TGTGCCAGCAGTTATAGCGGGAGGGTTATAGATGAGCAGTTCTTC.

The sample holds a few counts of this clone. This chain connects TRBV6-5 to TRBJ2-2, with D uncertain. From germline, CDR1 is MNHEY and CDR2 SVGAGI. This CDR3 is built from 12 residues. The V end was cut by 2 bases, the J end by 6 bases, with 4 bases between. CDR3 amino acids: CASSYDAGELFF. The CDR3 region has the DNA TGTGCCAGCAGTTACGATGCCGGGGAGCTGTTTTTT.

This chain joins TRBV11-2 and TRBJ2-7, with no clear D. Germline V gene lookup returns CDR1 SGHAT and CDR2 FQNNGV. There are 12 residues in the CDR3. V was shortened by 5 bases and J by 6 bases, with 11 bases between the two germline ends. The CDR3 sequence is CASSPSNFEQYF. In DNA, the CDR3 is TGTGCCAGCAGCCCCTCTAATTTCGAGCAGTACTTC.

The CDR3 DNA reads as TGTGCCATCAGTGAAACCGACAGGGAATTAGCTAACTATGGCTACACCTTC. It codes for CAISETDRELANYGYTF. This sequence joins TRBV10-3 and TRBJ1-2, with 7 positions matching TRBD1. V lost 3 bases, J lost 0 bases, and 10 bases stayed unmatched. This CDR3 comprises 17 residues. In germline, CDR1 is ENHRY, CDR2 SYGVKD.

The chain has TRBV5-1 and TRBJ2-1; 11 nucleotides match TRBD2. Trimming removed 2 bases from V and 9 bases from J; junction bases left unmatched: 1. In germline, CDR1 is SGHRS, CDR2 YFSETQ. CDR3 length: 13 residues. The CDR3 region is CASSLLAGVEQFF. DNA for the CDR3: TGCGCCAGCAGCTTACTAGCGGGAGTTGAGCAGTTCTTC.

The chain links TRBV5-1 to TRBJ2-7, with no clear D. V dropped 2 bases and J dropped 1 base, with 4 bases sitting between them. The CDR3 is made up of 12 amino acids. Germline V gene data show CDR1 as SGHRS and CDR2 as YFSETQ. The CDR3 sequence is CASSFESYEQYF. The CDR3 DNA follows: TGCGCCAGCAGCTTTGAGTCCTACGAGCAGTACTTC.

The genes are TRBV7-9 and TRBJ2-7, with a possible D match to TRBD1 (5 bases). V was shortened by 5 bases and J by 2 bases, with 19 bases between the two germline ends. CDR1 and CDR2 from the germline V gene are SEHNR and FQNEAQ (reference sequence). The CDR3 contains 16 residues. DNA for the CDR3: TGTGCCAGCAGCCAACGCGACAGTGCCCTCCCCTACGAGCAGTACTTC. Residues: CASSQRDSALPYEQYF.

This chain links TRBV27 with TRBJ2-1; possibly TRBD2 for D (6 bases). The CDR3 consists of 16 residues. From germline, CDR1 is MNHEY and CDR2 SMNVEV (reference sequence). Trimming left V 5 bases short and J 6 bases short, with 20 bases between. CDR3 amino acids: CASSPYSGLSPNEQFF. The CDR3 region has the DNA TGTGCCAGCAGTCCATACTCGGGACTCTCGCCCAATGAGCAGTTCTTC.

This chain uses TRBV5-5 with TRBJ2-6; D is uncertain. V was shortened by 3 bases and J by 0 bases, with 16 bases between the two germline ends. The CDR3 contains 18 residues. Germline lookup yields CDR1 SGHKS and CDR2 YYEKEE (reference sequence). The CDR3 DNA reads TGTGCCAGCAGCTCAAATTCCAGGACGAGCTCTGGGGCCAACGTCCTGACTTTC. Its translation is CASSSNSRTSSGANVLTF.

The CDR3, as DNA: TGCAGCGTTGTAGGGCTTTACAATGAGCAGTTCTTC. This translates into CSVVGLYNEQFF. The gene calls are TRBV29-1 and TRBJ2-1, with D hard to call. The V gene's germline CDR1 is SQVTM and CDR2 ANQGSEA. This CDR3 is built from 12 residues. V lost 4 bases and J 4 bases, leaving 8 bases between the germline ends.

The chain combines TRBV5-1 with TRBJ2-7; D perhaps matches TRBD1 (5 bases). The V gene's germline CDR1 is SGHRS and CDR2 YFSETQ. The V gene lost 4 bases and the J gene lost 7 bases, with 21 bases spanning the gap. CDR3 length: 15 amino acids. In nucleotides, the CDR3 is TGCGCCAGCAGCGCTGGACACGGTCTAGGGGAAGAGCAGTACTTC. Its protein is CASSAGHGLGEEQYF.

This clone has only one observation. CDR3 sequence reads: CASSLGAPWDAAKNIQYF. CDR3 nucleotide sequence: TGCGCCAGCAGCTTGGGCGCTCCATGGGACGCGGCCAAAAACATTCAGTACTTC. J is TRBJ2-4 and V is TRBV5-1; D could derive from TRBD1 or TRBD2 (5 bases each). Between the trimmed V and J ends, which lost 0 bases and 1 base, there was a span of 17 bases. CDR1 and CDR2 (germline): SGHRS, YFSETQ. The CDR3 is 18 amino acids.

This rearrangement joins TRBV19 to TRBJ1-2; D uncertain. Trimming removed 6 bases at V and 8 bases at J, with 10 bases between. The CDR3 is 11 residues long. The germline CDR1 and CDR2 sequences are LNHDA and SQIVND (reference sequence). This CDR3 reads CASRREAGYTF. The CDR3, as DNA: TGTGCCAGTAGACGAGAGGCCGGCTACACCTTC.

CDR3 in DNA: TGTGCCAGCAGCTACCGGGACTCCCTTTTGCCCGGGGAGCTGTTTTTT. Translating it yields CASSYRDSLLPGELFF. J is TRBJ2-2 and V is TRBV7-2; D possibly corresponds to TRBD2 (6 bases). The CDR3 is made up of 16 amino acids. The germline CDR1 and CDR2 sequences are SGHTA and FQGNSA. V was shortened by 4 bases and J by 6 bases, with 18 bases between the two germline ends. The variable domain in full, completed from reference TRBV7-2 and TRBJ2-2, reads GAGVSQSPSNKVTEKGKDVELRCDPISGHTALYWYRQSLGQGLEFLIYFQGNSAPDKSGLPSDRFSAERTGGSVSTLTIQRTQQEDSAVYLCASSYRDSLLPGELFFGEGSRLTVL.

The chain links TRBV7-9 to TRBJ1-2, with TRBD1 as a possible D gene (5 bases). The ends were cut back, 4 bases at V and 0 bases at J, with 18 bases in the middle. The CDR3 loop spans 17 amino acids. Germline assignment: CDR1 SEHNR and CDR2 FQNEAQ (reference sequence). This CDR3 reads CASSYQISGTANYGYTF. The CDR3 DNA reads TGTGCCAGCAGCTACCAGATCTCGGGGACTGCTAACTATGGCTACACCTTC. Using reference TRBV7-9 and TRBJ1-2 for the parts outside the CDR3, the full variable domain is DTGVSQNPRHKITKRGQNVTFRCDPISEHNRLYWYRQTLGQGPEFLTYFQNEAQLEKSRLLSDRFSAERPKGSFSTLEIQRTEQGDSAMYLCASSYQISGTANYGYTFGSGTRLTVV.

The genes are TRBV7-8 and TRBJ2-5; D gene uncertain. This CDR3 has 14 residues. CDR1 SGHVS and CDR2 FQNEAQ come from the germline V gene. Trimming stripped 1 base from V and 7 bases from J, with 13 bases between. CDR3 region: CASSLGIQAVTQYF. In nucleotides, the CDR3 is TGTGCCAGCAGCTTAGGGATCCAGGCAGTGACCCAGTACTTC.

The chain is built from TRBV27 and TRBJ2-7; D unclear. Germline V gives CDR1 MNHEY, CDR2 SMNVEV (reference sequence). The length of the CDR3 is 13 residues. Trimming stripped 5 bases from V and 0 bases from J, with 8 bases between. CDR3 loop: CASSESSSYEQYF. The CDR3 nucleotides read TGTGCCAGCAGTGAAAGCAGCTCCTACGAGCAGTACTTC.

This rearrangement joins TRBV19 to TRBJ1-5; 7 nucleotides match TRBD1. This CDR3 region has 16 residues. Germline V gene sequence: CDR1 LNHDA, CDR2 SQIVND (reference sequence). V dropped 4 bases and J dropped 7; count of bases not matched to a gene: 13. The CDR3 loop reads CASSRKARQGRQPQHF. CDR3 nucleotide sequence: TGTGCCAGTAGTAGAAAAGCCAGACAGGGTCGACAGCCCCAGCATTTT.